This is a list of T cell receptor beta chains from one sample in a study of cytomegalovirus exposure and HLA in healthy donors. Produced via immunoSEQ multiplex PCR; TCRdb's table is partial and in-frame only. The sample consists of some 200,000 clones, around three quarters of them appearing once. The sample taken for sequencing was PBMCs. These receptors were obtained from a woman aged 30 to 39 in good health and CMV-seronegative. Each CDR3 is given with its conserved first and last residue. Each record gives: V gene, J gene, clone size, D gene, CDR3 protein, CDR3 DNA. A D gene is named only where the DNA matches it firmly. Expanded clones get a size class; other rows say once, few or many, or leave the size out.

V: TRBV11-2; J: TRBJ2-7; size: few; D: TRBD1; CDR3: CASSASDRSSYEQYF; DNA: TGTGCCAGCAGCGCGTCGGACAGGAGCTCCTACGAGCAGTACTTC
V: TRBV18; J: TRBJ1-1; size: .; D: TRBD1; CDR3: CASSRTGGGNTEAFF; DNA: TGTGCCAGCTCCCGGACAGGGGGAGGGAACACTGAAGCTTTCTTT
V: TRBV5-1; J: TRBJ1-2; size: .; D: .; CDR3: CASSLDGGRRYGYTF; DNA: TGCGCCAGCAGCTTGGATGGAGGGCGGAGGTATGGCTACACCTTC
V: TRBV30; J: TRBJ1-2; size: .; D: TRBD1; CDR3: CAWSVSSGQAAF; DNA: TGTGCCTGGAGTGTAAGTTCGGGACAGGCTGCCTTC
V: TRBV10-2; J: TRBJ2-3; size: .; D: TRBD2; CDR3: CASSESGTSGVTQYF; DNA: TGCGCCAGCAGTGAGTCGGGGACTAGCGGGGTAACGCAGTATTTT
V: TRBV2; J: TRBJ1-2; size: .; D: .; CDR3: CASSRVESGYGYTF; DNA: TGTGCCAGCAGTAGAGTGGAGAGCGGCTATGGCTACACCTTC
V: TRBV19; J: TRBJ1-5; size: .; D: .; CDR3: CASSVLATGYSNQPQHF; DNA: TGTGCCAGTAGCGTCTTAGCAACAGGTTATAGCAATCAGCCCCAGCATTTT
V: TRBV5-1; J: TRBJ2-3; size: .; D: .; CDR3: CASSLVGLASTDTQYF; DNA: TGCGCCAGCAGCTTGGTGGGACTGGCTAGCACAGATACGCAGTATTTT
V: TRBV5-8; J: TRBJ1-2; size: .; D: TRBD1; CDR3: CASSLRPGTENNYGYTF; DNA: TGTGCCAGCAGCTTGCGTCCGGGGACAGAGAATAACTATGGCTACACCTTC
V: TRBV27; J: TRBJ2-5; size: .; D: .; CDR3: CASSGSLAREQYF; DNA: TGTGCCAGCAGTGGGAGCCTAGCTCGGGAGCAGTACTTC
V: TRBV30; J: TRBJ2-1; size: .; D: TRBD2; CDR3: CAWSLAGATYYNEQFF; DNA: TGTGCCTGGAGCCTAGCGGGAGCTACGTACTACAATGAGCAGTTCTTC
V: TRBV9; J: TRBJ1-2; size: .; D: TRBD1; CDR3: CASSPRQGPGYGYTF; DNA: TGTGCCAGCAGCCCTCGACAGGGGCCTGGCTATGGCTACACCTTC
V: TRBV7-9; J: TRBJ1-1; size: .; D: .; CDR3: CASSLEGGTEAFF; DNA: TGTGCCAGCAGCTTAGAAGGGGGAACTGAAGCTTTCTTT
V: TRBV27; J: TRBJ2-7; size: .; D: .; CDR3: CASSYGLVQYF; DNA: TGTGCCAGCAGTTATGGGCTGGTGCAGTACTTC
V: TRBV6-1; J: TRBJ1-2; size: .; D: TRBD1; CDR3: CASSRTGASYGYTF; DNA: TGTGCCAGCAGTCGGACAGGGGCCTCCTATGGCTACACCTTC
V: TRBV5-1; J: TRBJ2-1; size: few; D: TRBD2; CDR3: CASTSGGLYNEQFF; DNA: TGCGCCAGCACCTCGGGGGGTCTCTACAATGAGCAGTTCTTC
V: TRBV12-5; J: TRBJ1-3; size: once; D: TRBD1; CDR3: CASGQRDRGLTLPSNSGNTIYF; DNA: TGTGCTAGTGGTCAACGGGACAGGGGGCTCACTCTCCCTAGTAACTCTGGAAACACCATATATTTT
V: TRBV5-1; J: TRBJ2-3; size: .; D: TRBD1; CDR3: CASSFQGQGTDTQYF; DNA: TGCGCCAGCAGCTTTCAGGGACAGGGAACAGATACGCAGTATTTT
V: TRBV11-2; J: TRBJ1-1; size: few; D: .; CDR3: CASSQGEGVVNTEAFF; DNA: TGTGCCAGCAGCCAGGGCGAGGGGGTCGTCAACACTGAAGCTTTCTTT
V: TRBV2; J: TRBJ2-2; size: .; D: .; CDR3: CARASGAKNTGELFF; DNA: TGTGCCAGAGCAAGTGGAGCCAAGAACACCGGGGAGCTGTTTTTT
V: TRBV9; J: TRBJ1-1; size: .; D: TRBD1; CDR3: CASSVGNRGVNTEAFF; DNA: TGTGCCAGCAGCGTAGGGAACAGGGGGGTTAACACTGAAGCTTTCTTT
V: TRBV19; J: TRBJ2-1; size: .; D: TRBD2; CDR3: CASSIRTSGGVDNEQFF; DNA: TGTGCCAGTAGTATCAGGACTAGCGGGGGCGTCGACAATGAGCAGTTCTTC
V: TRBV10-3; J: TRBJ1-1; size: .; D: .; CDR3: CAISEGAVYSEAFF; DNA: TGTGCCATCAGTGAGGGGGCTGTCTATTCTGAAGCTTTCTTT
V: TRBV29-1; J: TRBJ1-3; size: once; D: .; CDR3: CSVLAGNTIYF; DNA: TGCAGCGTTCTTGCTGGAAACACCATATATTTT
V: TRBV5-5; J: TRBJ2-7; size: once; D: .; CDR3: CASSLGSISYEQYF; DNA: TGTGCCAGCAGCTTGGGCTCTATCTCCTACGAGCAGTACTTC
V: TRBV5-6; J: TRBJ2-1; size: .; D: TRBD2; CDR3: CASSLLAGINEQFF; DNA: TGTGCCAGCAGCTTACTAGCGGGAATCAATGAGCAGTTCTTC
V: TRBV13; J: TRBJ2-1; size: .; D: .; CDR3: CASSLGENNEQFF; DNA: TGTGCCAGCAGCTTAGGAGAGAACAATGAGCAGTTCTTC
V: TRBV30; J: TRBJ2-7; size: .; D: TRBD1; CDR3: CAWGTGPYEQYF; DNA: TGTGCCTGGGGGACAGGGCCCTACGAGCAGTACTTC
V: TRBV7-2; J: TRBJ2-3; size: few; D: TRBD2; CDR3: CASSLARLAGPDTQYF; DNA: TGTGCCAGCAGCTTAGCACGGCTAGCGGGACCAGATACGCAGTATTTT
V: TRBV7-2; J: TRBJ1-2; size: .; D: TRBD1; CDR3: CASSARQGSVGGYTF; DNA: TGTGCCAGCAGCGCCCGACAGGGTTCGGTGGGGGGCTACACCTTC
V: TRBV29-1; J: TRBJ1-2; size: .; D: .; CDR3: CSVESGGYGYTF; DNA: TGCAGCGTTGAGTCTGGAGGCTATGGCTACACCTTC
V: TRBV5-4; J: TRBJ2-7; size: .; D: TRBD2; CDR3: CASSLSLSGRIYEQYF; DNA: TGTGCCAGCAGCTTGTCCCTGAGCGGGAGGATCTACGAGCAGTACTTC